This T cell receptor beta chain was sequenced for a study of CXCR3-negative and CXCR3-positive naive CD8 T cells. Findings and limits, study-wide: Researchers report that CXCR3-positive naive cells carry more hydrophobic TRB CDR3s than CXCR3-negative naive cells. TRBV-TRBJ usage was alike in naive CXCR3-negative and CXCR3-positive cells but differed in memory cells. Memory CD8+ T cell repertoires were far less diverse than both naive subsets.

Remarks on this clonotype: The antigen is undetermined.

The TRB libraries of cDNA were built by UMI-labeled 5' RACE. TCRdb reprocessed the 5' RACE reads and reports one entry per CDR3 protein, with no DNA. The listing contains about 130,000 distinct CDR3 sequences. Naive CD8+ T cells carried a CD45RO-CCR7+CD27+CD95- phenotype. The sequence derives from a human donor in good health. Some clones in this sample may be carry-over from other donors' samples. Sample: naive CXCR3- CD8+ T cells from blood. Stated subset: CD45RO-CCR7+CD27+CD95- naive CD8+ T cells lacking CXCR3 (TNR3-).

CDR3 residues: CASSLSLGRSQETQYF. The chain has TRBV27 and TRBJ2-5. This CDR3 is 16 amino acids long. Germline lookup yields CDR1 MNHEY and CDR2 SMNVEV (reference sequence).